The 31 T cell receptor beta chains below all came from one sample that was sequenced in a study of blood T cell repertoires in COVID-19. Here immunoSEQ multiplex PCR was the method, and the copy in TCRdb shows in-frame clones only, minus some. The table lists 150,000 to 200,000 clones, about 80% of them singletons. The sequenced sample consisted of PBMCs or T cells enriched from blood (not recorded which). All receptors derive from a woman between 55 and 75 years old with acute COVID-19.

V and J are TRBV4-3 and TRBJ1-6; a weak D match, TRBD1 (6 bases). V was trimmed by 4 bases and J by 7 bases, leaving 11 bases between them. There are 14 residues in the CDR3. The germline V gene has CDR1 LGHNA and CDR2 YSLEER. The CDR3 DNA sequence: TGCGCCAGCAGCCCCGGACAGACCAATTCACCCCTCCACTTT. This codes for CASSPGQTNSPLHF.

The CDR3, as DNA: TGTGCCAGCAGCTTACCCCCGGCGGGGCTGGGGTACGAGCAGTACTTC. Residues: CASSLPPAGLGYEQYF. The chain links TRBV7-6 to TRBJ2-7; D might be TRBD2 (6 bases). V lost 2 bases and J lost 4, with 18 bases in between. The length of the CDR3 is 16 residues. CDR1 is SGHVS, CDR2 FNYEAQ, per germline.

The chain uses TRBV5-4 and TRBJ2-1, with TRBD1 as a possible D gene (5 bases). CDR1 is SGHNT, CDR2 YYREEE, per germline (reference sequence). Trimming took 2 bases from V and 0 from J, leaving 12 bases between them. This CDR3 is built from 16 residues. DNA for the CDR3: TGTGCCAGCAGCTTTCCAGGGCTACCCTCCTACAATGAGCAGTTCTTC. Translating gives CASSFPGLPSYNEQFF. The whole variable domain, filled in from reference TRBV5-4 and TRBJ2-1, reads ETGVTQSPTHLIKTRGQQVTLRCSSQSGHNTVSWYQQALGQGPQFIFQYYREEENGRGNFPPRFSGLQFPNYSSELNVNALELDDSALYLCASSFPGLPSYNEQFFGPGTRLTVL.

This rearrangement joins TRBV24-1 to TRBJ1-1; 9 bases are a match to TRBD1. Trimming cost V 2 bases and J 3 bases; bases outside gene matches: 3. Germline CDR1 is KGHDR and CDR2 is SFDVKD. The CDR3 is 15 residues long. The CDR3 DNA is TGTGCCACCAGTGATTCGAGACAGGGGGACACTGAAGCTTTCTTT. The encoded protein is CATSDSRQGDTEAFF.

The V and J genes are TRBV30 and TRBJ1-4; 11 bases fit TRBD1. Unmatched junction bases numbered 25, after V lost 6 bases and J lost 7 bases. The CDR3 is 20 amino acids. Germline CDR1 and CDR2: GTSNPN and SVGIG (reference sequence). In DNA form, the CDR3 reads TGTGCCTGTCAAAACTTCATCACGGACAGGGGGCGGGGAATTAGTGAAAAACTGTTTTTT. Its protein product is CACQNFITDRGRGISEKLFF. The full variable domain, in which reference TRBV30 and TRBJ1-4 provide the parts outside the CDR3, is SQTIHQWPATLVQPVGSPLSLECTVEGTSNPNLYWYRQAAGRGLQLLFYSVGIGQISSEVPQNLSASRPQDRQFILSSKKLLLSDSGFYLCACQNFITDRGRGISEKLFFGSGTQLSVL.

V is TRBV30 and J is TRBJ2-7, with D possibly TRBD1 on 5 matching bases. The CDR3 is made up of 11 amino acids. Germline lookup yields CDR1 GTSNPN and CDR2 SVGIG (reference sequence). Deletions cut 0 bases from V and 7 bases from J, with 7 bases between. DNA for the CDR3: TGTGCCTGGAGTGTACACAGGGAGCAGTACGTC. Its translation is CAWSVHREQYV.

This clone occurred once. The chain couples TRBV2 to TRBJ1-2, with 8 nucleotides matching TRBD1. Unmatched junction bases numbered 5, after V lost 7 bases and J lost 7 bases. The CDR3 runs to 12 residues. CDR1 and CDR2 from the germline V gene are SNHLY and FYNNEI. Written as DNA, the CDR3 is TGTGCCAGCATAATTGACAGGGGTGGCTACACCTTC. Protein: CASIIDRGGYTF.

In its sample, this clone was seen a few times. J is TRBJ1-3 and V is TRBV18; 7 bases are a match to TRBD1. Trimming at V came to 4 bases and at J to 1 base, leaving 7 bases not matched to a gene. The CDR3 length is 16 residues. Per germline, CDR1 KGHSH and CDR2 LQKENI. This chain's CDR3 is CASSRGGTASGNTIYF. The CDR3 region has the DNA TGTGCCAGCTCACGAGGCGGGACAGCGTCTGGAAACACCATATATTTT. Using reference TRBV18 and TRBJ1-3 for the parts outside the CDR3, the full variable domain is NAGVMQNPRHLVRRRGQEARLRCSPMKGHSHVYWYRQLPEEGLKFMVYLQKENIIDESGMPKERFSAEFPKEGPSILRIQQVVRGDSAAYFCASSRGGTASGNTIYFGEGSWLTVV.

The rearrangement joins TRBV7-9 to TRBJ1-1, with 8 bases matching TRBD1. The ends lost 8 bases at V and 1 base at J; junction bases unmatched: 9. The length of the CDR3 is 15 residues. The germline CDR1 and CDR2 sequences are SEHNR and FQNEAQ (reference sequence). For the CDR3, the DNA is TGTGCCAGCTCGAGTCAGGGGGCGGGGAACACTGAAGCTTTCTTT. It is translated as CASSSQGAGNTEAFF.

This chain joins TRBV4-1 and TRBJ1-4; tentative D call: TRBD1 (5 bases). Trimming took off 5 bases at V and 13 bases at J, with 29 bases between the two ends. The V gene's germline CDR1 is MGHRA and CDR2 YSYEKL. CDR3 size: 17 residues. CDR3 amino acids: CASSDWDTDIAFGGLFF. The CDR3 DNA is TGCGCCAGCAGCGATTGGGATACGGACATCGCATTTGGTGGACTGTTTTTT.

The chain recombines TRBV5-1 with TRBJ2-7; TRBD1 might be the D (5 bases). In germline, CDR1 is SGHRS, CDR2 YFSETQ. V lost 5 bases and J lost 4, with 13 bases in between. The CDR3 is made up of 13 amino acids. The CDR3 reads CASSPGPGYEQYV. DNA for the CDR3: TGCGCCAGCAGTCCAGGGCCAGGTTACGAGCAGTACGTC.

CDR3 residues: CASSLLNTGELFF. The DNA for the CDR3 is TGTGCCAGCAGCTTACTAAACACCGGGGAGCTGTTTTTT. The chain employs TRBV7-2 and TRBJ2-2; D unresolved. The length of the CDR3 is 13 residues. Germline CDR1 SGHTA, CDR2 FQGNSA. Trimming shortened V by 2 bases and J by 2 bases, and 3 bases separated the two germline ends.

The chain joins TRBV6-2 or TRBV6-3 to TRBJ1-2, with D maybe TRBD1 (5 bases). This CDR3 has 15 amino acids. Germline assignment: CDR1 MNHEY and CDR2 SVGEGT. The ends were cut back, 6 bases at V and 2 bases at J, with 16 bases in the middle. CDR3 loop: CASSSFPRQNYGYTF. The CDR3, as DNA: TGTGCCAGCAGCTCCTTTCCTCGACAGAACTATGGCTACACCTTC.

The rearrangement uses TRBV9 and TRBJ2-7; D remains unclear. Trimming shortened V by 6 bases and J by 2 bases, and 15 bases separated the two germline ends. The V gene's germline CDR1 is SGDLS and CDR2 YYNGEE. CDR3 length: 14 residues. The CDR3 coding sequence is TGTGCCAGCACCGTCGCCGGTTGTACCTACGAGCAGTACGTC. Protein sequence: CASTVAGCTYEQYV.

This chain uses TRBV7-2 with TRBJ2-4; TRBD1 agrees at 9 bases. V was pared by 5 bases and J by 2 bases, with 13 bases of the junction left unmatched. The CDR3 is 18 residues long. Per the germline V gene, CDR1 is SGHTA and CDR2 is FQGNSA. For the CDR3, the DNA is TGTGCCAGCAGCCCGGACAGGGGTTTCGGGTTAACCAAAAACATTCAGTACTTC. Encoded protein: CASSPDRGFGLTKNIQYF.

The chain uses TRBV11-2 and TRBJ2-2; D may be TRBD1 (5 bases). V lost 8 bases and J 0 bases, leaving 16 bases between the germline ends. Germline V gives CDR1 SGHAT, CDR2 FQNNGV. This CDR3 is built from 16 residues. CDR3 loop: CASRQWGRSNTGELFF. DNA of the CDR3: TGTGCCAGCCGCCAATGGGGCCGCTCGAACACCGGGGAGCTGTTTTTT.

Only a few counts were recorded for this clone. For the CDR3, the DNA is TGTGCCAGCAGACCCGGGACAGGGGGCGCCGACACCTTC. Translation gives CASRPGTGGADTF. This chain uses TRBV27 with TRBJ1-2; 12 positions match TRBD1. J was trimmed by 12 bases and V by 6 bases; bases with no gene match: 8. Germline loops: CDR1 MNHEY, CDR2 SMNVEV (reference sequence). This CDR3 has 13 residues.

This clone was found once. The chain carries TRBV28 and TRBJ1-1; D unclear. Germline CDR1 MDHEN, CDR2 SYDVKM. Between the trimmed V and J ends, which lost 6 bases and 0 bases, there was a span of 5 bases. This CDR3 has 12 amino acids. The CDR3: CASRLMNTEAFF. The CDR3 DNA reads TGTGCCAGCAGACTTATGAACACTGAAGCTTTCTTT.

This clone has a single count. This chain connects TRBV28 to TRBJ1-1; no definite D call. V lost 5 bases, J lost 5 bases, and 18 bases lay in between. Per germline, CDR1 MDHEN and CDR2 SYDVKM. This CDR3 has 15 amino acids. The CDR3 DNA reads TGTGCCAGCAGTAGTCCCCGGGAATTTGGGACTGAAGCTTTCTTT. Amino acids: CASSSPREFGTEAFF. Looking up the rest from reference TRBV28 and TRBJ1-1 gives the full variable domain: DVKVTQSSRYLVKRTGEKVFLECVQDMDHENMFWYRQDPGLGLRLIYFSYDVKMKEKGDIPEGYSVSREKKERFSLILESASTNQTSMYLCASSSPREFGTEAFFGQGTRLTVV.

The chain links TRBV5-8 to TRBJ1-1; no clear D. The CDR3 runs to 12 residues. V lost 5 bases and J 3 bases, leaving 8 bases between the germline ends. Per the germline V gene, CDR1 is SGHTS and CDR2 is YDEGEE. The CDR3 DNA follows: TGTGCCAGCAGGTCTCGGGACACTGAAGCTTTCTTT. It encodes CASRSRDTEAFF.

This chain uses TRBV9 with TRBJ2-1; D is possibly TRBD1 (5 bases). Germline V gene lookup returns CDR1 SGDLS and CDR2 YYNGEE. This CDR3 contains 13 residues. V was shortened by 2 bases and J by 8 bases, with 11 bases between the two germline ends. CDR3 bases: TGTGCCAGCAGCGTCGTCTGGGGCGATGAGCAGTTCTTC. Translated: CASSVVWGDEQFF.

V gene TRBV28 combines with J gene TRBJ2-3; D possibly corresponds to TRBD1 (5 bases). CDR1 is MDHEN, CDR2 SYDVKM, per germline. V was cut by 6 bases and J by 6 bases, with 10 bases left in between. This CDR3 region has 12 residues. The CDR3 nucleotides read TGTGCCAGCAGGCCCCAGGGTGATACGCAGTATTTT. This codes for CASRPQGDTQYF.

V usage is TRBV19 and J usage is TRBJ2-1, with D perhaps matching TRBD1 (5 bases). Between the trimmed V and J ends, which lost 5 bases and 9 bases, there was a span of 20 bases. This CDR3 is built from 15 residues. Per the germline V gene, CDR1 is LNHDA and CDR2 is SQIVND (reference sequence). In nucleotides, the CDR3 is TGTGCCAGTAGTGCCTACATTGACAGTCTTGGTGAGCAGTTCTTC. Protein product: CASSAYIDSLGEQFF.

This chain connects TRBV30 to TRBJ1-2; 7 nucleotides line up with TRBD1. Germline V gene lookup returns CDR1 GTSNPN and CDR2 SVGIG (reference sequence). This CDR3 is built from 16 residues. J was trimmed by 6 bases and V by 0 bases; bases with no gene match: 13. CDR3 protein: CAWSVRRQGGLHGYTF. The CDR3 bases are TGTGCCTGGAGTGTACGAAGACAGGGAGGATTACATGGCTACACCTTC.

The rearrangement uses TRBV5-1 and TRBJ1-2, with TRBD1 matching 10 bases. In germline, CDR1 is SGHRS, CDR2 YFSETQ. The CDR3 totals 16 residues. With 0 bases clipped from V and 6 bases from J, the junction kept 8 bases outside the gene matches. The DNA of the CDR3 is TGCGCCAGCAGCTTGGGGGACAGGGGAGGCCACCATGGCTACACCTTC. Translating gives CASSLGDRGGHHGYTF. The full variable domain, in which reference TRBV5-1 and TRBJ1-2 provide the parts outside the CDR3, is KAGVTQTPRYLIKTRGQQVTLSCSPISGHRSVSWYQQTPGQGLQFLFEYFSETQRNKGNFPGRFSGRQFSNSRSEMNVSTLELGDSALYLCASSLGDRGGHHGYTFGSGTRLTVV.

The rearrangement uses TRBV14 and TRBJ2-2; 8 nucleotides line up with TRBD2. Trimming removed 4 bases from V and 4 bases from J; junction bases left unmatched: 5. Germline CDR1 is SGHDN and CDR2 is FVKESK. The CDR3 is 15 residues long. CDR3 DNA sequence: TGTGCCAGCAGCCCATTAGCGGGAAGCACCGGGGAGCTGTTTTTT. Translated: CASSPLAGSTGELFF. Based on the CDR3 plus reference TRBV14 and TRBJ2-2, the full variable domain is EAGVTQFPSHSVIEKGQTVTLRCDPISGHDNLYWYRRVMGKEIKFLLHFVKESKQDESGMPNNRFLAERTGGTYSTLKVQPAELEDSGVYFCASSPLAGSTGELFFGEGSRLTVL.

The genes are TRBV19 and TRBJ1-2; possible D gene TRBD1, 6 bases. The CDR3 covers 16 residues. The germline V gene has CDR1 LNHDA and CDR2 SQIVND (reference sequence). V dropped 9 bases and J dropped 2 bases, with 22 bases sitting between them. The CDR3 spells CASIQGSLLSNYGYTF. As DNA, the CDR3 is TGTGCCAGCATACAGGGATCCCTTCTTTCCAACTATGGCTACACCTTC. The full variable domain, rest sourced from reference TRBV19 and TRBJ1-2, is DGGITQSPKYLFRKEGQNVTLSCEQNLNHDAMYWYRQDPGQGLRLIYYSQIVNDFQKGDIAEGYSVSREKKESFPLTVTSAQKNPTAFYLCASIQGSLLSNYGYTFGSGTRLTVV.

The rearrangement links TRBV7-2 to TRBJ1-6; D ambiguous. Germline V gene lookup returns CDR1 SGHTA and CDR2 FQGNSA. Trimming shortened V by 3 bases and J by 7 bases, and 10 bases separated the two germline ends. This CDR3 has 14 amino acids. The CDR3 region is CASSLNRANSPLHF. DNA for the CDR3: TGTGCCAGCAGCTTGAACAGAGCCAATTCACCCCTCCACTTT.

The rearrangement uses TRBV4-2 and TRBJ1-4; 8 bases are shared with TRBD1. Trimming removed 8 bases from V and 5 bases from J; junction bases left unmatched: 4. CDR1 is LGHNA and CDR2 is YNFKEQ in the germline V gene. The CDR3 consists of 13 residues. DNA of the CDR3: TGTGCCAGCCTGGACAGGGAAAATGAAAAACTGTTTTTT. Amino acid sequence: CASLDRENEKLFF.

The gene calls are TRBV2 and TRBJ1-5; the D gene is possibly TRBD1 (6 bases). Germline V gene data show CDR1 as SNHLY and CDR2 as FYNNEI. Trimming removed 10 bases from V and 4 bases from J, with 14 bases in between. The length of the CDR3 is 13 residues. CDR3 sequence reads: CATKQGTNQPQHF. As DNA, the CDR3 is TGTGCCACCAAACAGGGAACGAATCAGCCCCAGCATTTT.

V usage is TRBV9 and J usage is TRBJ1-6; TRBD1 matches 7 bases. The CDR3 has 16 amino acids. From germline, CDR1 is SGDLS and CDR2 YYNGEE. V gave up 3 bases and J gave up 10 bases; unmatched junction bases: 13. CDR3 bases: TGTGCCAGCAGCGCAACCAACAGGGGTCCGACGTCACCCCTCCACTTT. Amino acids: CASSATNRGPTSPLHF. Supplemented by reference TRBV9 and TRBJ1-6, the full variable domain reads DSGVTQTPKHLITATGQRVTLRCSPRSGDLSVYWYQQSLDQGLQFLIQYYNGEERAKGNILERFSAQQFPDLHSELNLSSLELGDSALYFCASSATNRGPTSPLHFGNGTRLTVT.